This T cell receptor (beta chain) was sequenced for a study of beta chain features in type 1 diabetes. Averaging around 110 mL, one heparinised blood draw came from each individual donor. The study reverse transcribed the entire isolated RNA, so it sequenced expressed TCRB transcripts. Here immunoSEQ multiplex PCR was the method, and the copy in TCRdb shows in-frame clones only, minus some. The sample lists around 150,000 clones, roughly 60% occurring once. Regarding the study as a whole: All four CD4+ subsets of Type 1 diabetes patients contained TCRB CDR3s that were moderately but significantly shorter.

Concerning this clone: Its antigen is undetermined.

Germline values: CDR1 SGHTA, CDR2 FQGNSA. This CDR3 has 14 residues. Between the trimmed V and J ends, which lost 1 base and 7 bases, there was a span of 14 bases. This receptor was taken from a man under 40 with type 1 diabetes. The chain has TRBV7-2 and TRBJ2-7; D unclear. The specimen sequenced was naive CD4+ T cells from blood. The CDR3 reads CASSLGGKVLEQYF. The CDR3 region has the DNA TGTGCCAGCAGCTTAGGGGGTAAAGTCCTAGAGCAGTACTTC.